What follows describes a single TCR beta chain. The target antigen is unknown. The protocol was immunoSEQ multiplex PCR, while the TCRdb copy is restricted to in-frame clones and leaves out a portion. This table has 65,000 to 95,000 clones, 90% to 95% appearing once. The CDR3 totals 15 residues. CDR1 is SGHRS and CDR2 is YFSETQ in the germline V gene. V shed 1 base, J shed 2 bases, and the junction held 2 bases outside the gene matches. This record comes from a study of OX40 agonist ivuxolimab in advanced cancers. Study-level information: Patients were treated with intravenous ivuxolimab, dosed at 0.01 to 10 mg/kg and infused every 2 weeks. Prior checkpoint blockade (anti-PD-1, anti-PD-L1 or anti-CTLA-4) was permitted; around 40% had it. Study-wide points: The 0.1-3.0 mg/kg partial responders had among the lowest clonal expansion. Several nonresponders also turned out to have low normalized T-cell clonal expansion.

The V and J genes are TRBV5-1 and TRBJ2-3, with TRBD1 identical over 9 bases. This sequence was found in an adult with an advanced solid tumor such as melanoma, head and neck, liver or kidney cancer. This sample comprised CD4+ or CD8+ T cells sorted from blood, obtained in a trial of the OX40 agonist ivuxolimab. For the CDR3, the DNA is TGCGCCAGCAGCTTGACAGGGGGCGACACAGATACGCAGTATTTT. Its translation: CASSLTGGDTDTQYF.